This TCR beta chain was captured in a study of T-cell memory formation after mild COVID-19. Study-level findings and limits: Contracting clones from day 15 to 85 showed balanced CD4/CD8; later expanders favored CD4+. The pre-infection memory compartment contained some responding clones, suggesting cross-reactive memory joined.

From the 5' RACE reads, TCRdb called clonotypes with MiXCR, one entry per CDR3 protein. This sample has approximately 300,000 distinct CDR3 sequences, with 15% to 20% found just once. A remark on this clonotype: Its antigen remains unidentified.

The sequence derives from a man aged 18 to 29 who had mild COVID-19 (a few samples of this study predate the infection). Cell type and time point are not known. The specimen was PBMCs or a T cell subset sorted from them (not recorded which).

Here the CDR3 DNA reads TGTGCCAGCAGCTTAGCTGCTAGCTCGGGCCAAGAGACCCAGTACTTC. Residues: CASSLAASSGQETQYF. V is TRBV7-2 and J is TRBJ2-5; D possibly corresponds to TRBD2 (5 bases). Per germline, CDR1 SGHTA and CDR2 FQGNSA. V was trimmed by 0 bases and J by 1 base, leaving 12 bases between them. CDR3 length equals 16 residues. Full variable domain (missing parts from reference TRBV7-2 and TRBJ2-5): GAGVSQSPSNKVTEKGKDVELRCDPISGHTALYWYRQSLGQGLEFLIYFQGNSAPDKSGLPSDRFSAERTGGSVSTLTIQRTQQEDSAVYLCASSLAASSGQETQYFGPGTRLLVL.